This T cell receptor beta chain was documented in a study of OX40 agonist ivuxolimab in advanced cancers. Study context: Partial response was recorded in three patients: one hepatocellular carcinoma and two cutaneous melanoma cases.

Only in-frame clones appear in the TCRdb table, and some are missing; sequencing was by immunoSEQ multiplex PCR. Here the sample spans 55,000 to 75,000 clones, about nine tenths being singletons. Collection of blood occurred at baseline, at cycle 4 day 1, and at cycle 7 day 1. V was trimmed by 0 bases and J by 3 bases, leaving 16 bases between them. Germline V CDR1 and CDR2: SGHRS, YFSETQ. The CDR3 length is 17 residues. The sequence was collected from an adult with an advanced solid tumor such as melanoma, head and neck, liver or kidney cancer. Sequencing used CD4+ or CD8+ T cells sorted from blood, obtained in a trial of the OX40 agonist ivuxolimab. The chain carries TRBV5-1 and TRBJ1-5, with a tentative D call TRBD1 (6 bases). CDR3 bases: TGCGCCAGCAGCTTGGGCCCCCGGGACAAGAACAATCAGCCCCAGCATTTT. The encoded protein is CASSLGPRDKNNQPQHF.